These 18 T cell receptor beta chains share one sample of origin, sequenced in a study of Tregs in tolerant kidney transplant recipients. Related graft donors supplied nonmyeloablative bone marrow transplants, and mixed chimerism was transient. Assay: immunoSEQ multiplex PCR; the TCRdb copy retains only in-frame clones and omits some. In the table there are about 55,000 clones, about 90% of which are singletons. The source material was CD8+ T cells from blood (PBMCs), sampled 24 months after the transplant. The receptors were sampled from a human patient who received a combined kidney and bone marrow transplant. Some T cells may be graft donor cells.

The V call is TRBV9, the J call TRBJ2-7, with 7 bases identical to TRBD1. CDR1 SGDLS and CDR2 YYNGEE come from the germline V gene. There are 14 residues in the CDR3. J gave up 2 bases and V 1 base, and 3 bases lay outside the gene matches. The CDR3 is CASSVTDRAYEQYF. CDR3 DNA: TGTGCCAGCAGCGTAACTGACAGGGCCTACGAGCAGTACTTC.

The CDR3 sequence: CASSFVQRGDNEQFF. DNA of the CDR3: TGTGCCAGCAGCTTCGTTCAGCGGGGGGACAATGAGCAGTTCTTC. V gene TRBV7-9 combines with J gene TRBJ2-1; 9 bases line up with TRBD2. The CDR3 is 15 amino acids. Germline assignment: CDR1 SEHNR and CDR2 FQNEAQ (reference sequence). V shed 3 bases, J shed 5 bases, and the junction held 5 bases outside the gene matches.

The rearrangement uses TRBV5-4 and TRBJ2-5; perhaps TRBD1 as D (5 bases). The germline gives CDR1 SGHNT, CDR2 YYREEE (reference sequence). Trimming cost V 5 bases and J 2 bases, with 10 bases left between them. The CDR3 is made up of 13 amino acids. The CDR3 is CASRTATQETQYF. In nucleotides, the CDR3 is TGTGCCAGCAGGACAGCCACACAAGAGACCCAGTACTTC.

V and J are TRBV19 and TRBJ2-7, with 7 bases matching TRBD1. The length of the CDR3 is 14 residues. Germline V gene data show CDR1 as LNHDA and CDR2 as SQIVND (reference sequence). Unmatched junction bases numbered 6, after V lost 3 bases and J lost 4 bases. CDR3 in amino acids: CASSITRTGYEQYF. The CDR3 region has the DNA TGTGCCAGTAGTATTACCCGGACAGGTTACGAGCAGTACTTC. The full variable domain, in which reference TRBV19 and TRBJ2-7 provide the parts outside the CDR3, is DGGITQSPKYLFRKEGQNVTLSCEQNLNHDAMYWYRQDPGQGLRLIYYSQIVNDFQKGDIAEGYSVSREKKESFPLTVTSAQKNPTAFYLCASSITRTGYEQYFGPGTRLTVT.

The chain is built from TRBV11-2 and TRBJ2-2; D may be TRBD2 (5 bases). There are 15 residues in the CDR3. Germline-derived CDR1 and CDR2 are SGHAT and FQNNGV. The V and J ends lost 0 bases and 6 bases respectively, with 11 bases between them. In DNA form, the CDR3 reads TGTGCCAGCAGCTTAGATCGGGGTTTAGCCGGGGAGCTGTTTTTT. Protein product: CASSLDRGLAGELFF.

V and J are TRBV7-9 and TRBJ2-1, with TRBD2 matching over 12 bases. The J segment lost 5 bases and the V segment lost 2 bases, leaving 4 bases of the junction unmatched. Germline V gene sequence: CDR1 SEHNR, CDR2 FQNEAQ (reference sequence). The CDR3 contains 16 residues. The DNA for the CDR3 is TGTGCCAGCAGCTTATCCCTAGCGGGGGGGCACAATGAGCAGTTCTTC. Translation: CASSLSLAGGHNEQFF. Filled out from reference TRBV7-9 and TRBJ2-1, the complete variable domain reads DTGVSQNPRHKITKRGQNVTFRCDPISEHNRLYWYRQTLGQGPEFLTYFQNEAQLEKSRLLSDRFSAERPKGSFSTLEIQRTEQGDSAMYLCASSLSLAGGHNEQFFGPGTRLTVL.

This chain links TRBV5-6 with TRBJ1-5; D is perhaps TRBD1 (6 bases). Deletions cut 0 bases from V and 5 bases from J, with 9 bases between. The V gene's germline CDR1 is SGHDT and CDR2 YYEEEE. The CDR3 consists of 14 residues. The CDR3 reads CASSLGDIDQPQHF. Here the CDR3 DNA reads TGTGCCAGCAGCTTGGGGGACATAGATCAGCCCCAGCATTTT.

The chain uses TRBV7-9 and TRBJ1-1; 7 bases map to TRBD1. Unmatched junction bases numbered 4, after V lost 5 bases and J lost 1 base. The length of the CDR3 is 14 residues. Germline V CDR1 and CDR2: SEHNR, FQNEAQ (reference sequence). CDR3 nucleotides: TGTGCCAGCAGCCCCAGGGGGGAGAACACTGAAGCTTTCTTT. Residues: CASSPRGENTEAFF.

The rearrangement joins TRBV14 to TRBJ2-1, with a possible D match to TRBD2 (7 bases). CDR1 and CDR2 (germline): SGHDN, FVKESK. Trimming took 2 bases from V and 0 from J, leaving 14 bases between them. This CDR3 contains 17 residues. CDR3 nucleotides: TGTGCCAGCAGCCAAAGGAAGGGGGAGGGCTCCTACAATGAGCAGTTCTTC. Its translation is CASSQRKGEGSYNEQFF.

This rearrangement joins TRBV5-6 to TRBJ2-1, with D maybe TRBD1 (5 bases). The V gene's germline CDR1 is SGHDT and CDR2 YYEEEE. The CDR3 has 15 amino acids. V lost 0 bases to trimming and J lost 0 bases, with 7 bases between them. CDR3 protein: CASSLGQSSYNEQFF. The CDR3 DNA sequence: TGTGCCAGCAGCTTGGGACAGAGCTCCTACAATGAGCAGTTCTTC.

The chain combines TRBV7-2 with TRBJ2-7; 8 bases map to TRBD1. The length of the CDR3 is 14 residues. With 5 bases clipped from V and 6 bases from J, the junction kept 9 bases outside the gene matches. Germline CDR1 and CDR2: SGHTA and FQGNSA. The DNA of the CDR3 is TGTGCCAGCAGCAAAGGGACAGGTCGGGGCGAGCAGTACTTC. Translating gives CASSKGTGRGEQYF. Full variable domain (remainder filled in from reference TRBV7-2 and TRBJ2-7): GAGVSQSPSNKVTEKGKDVELRCDPISGHTALYWYRQSLGQGLEFLIYFQGNSAPDKSGLPSDRFSAERTGGSVSTLTIQRTQQEDSAVYLCASSKGTGRGEQYFGPGTRLTVT.

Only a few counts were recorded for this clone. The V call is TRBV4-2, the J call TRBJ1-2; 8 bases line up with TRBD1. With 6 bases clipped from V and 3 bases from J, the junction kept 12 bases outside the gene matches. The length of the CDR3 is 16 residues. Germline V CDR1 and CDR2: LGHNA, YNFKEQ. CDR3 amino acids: CASSYSMTGEYYGYTF. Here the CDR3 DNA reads TGTGCCAGCAGTTACTCGATGACAGGGGAATACTATGGCTACACCTTC.

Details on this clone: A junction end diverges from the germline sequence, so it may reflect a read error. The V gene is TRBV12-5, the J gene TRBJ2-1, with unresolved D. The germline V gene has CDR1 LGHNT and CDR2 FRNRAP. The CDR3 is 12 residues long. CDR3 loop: CASGGGSNGQFF. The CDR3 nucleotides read TGTGCTAGTGGAGGCGGCTCCAATGGGCAGTTCTTC. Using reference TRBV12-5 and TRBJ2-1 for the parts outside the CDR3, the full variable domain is DARVTQTPRHKVTEMGQEVTMRCQPILGHNTVFWYRQTMMQGLELLAYFRNRAPLDDSGMPKDRFSAEMPDATLATLKIQPSEPRDSAVYFCASGGGSNGQFFGPGTRLTVL.

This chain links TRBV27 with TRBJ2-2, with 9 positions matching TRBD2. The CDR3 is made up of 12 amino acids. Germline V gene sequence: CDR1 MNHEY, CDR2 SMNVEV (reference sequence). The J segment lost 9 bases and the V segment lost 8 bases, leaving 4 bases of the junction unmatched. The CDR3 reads CASAAGGRELFF. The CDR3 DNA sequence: TGTGCCAGCGCAGCGGGAGGCAGGGAGCTGTTTTTT.

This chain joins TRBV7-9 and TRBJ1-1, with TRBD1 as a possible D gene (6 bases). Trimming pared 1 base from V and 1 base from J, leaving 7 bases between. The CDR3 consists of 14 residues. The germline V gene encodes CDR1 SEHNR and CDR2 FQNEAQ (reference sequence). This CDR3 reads CASSLVGGNTEAFF. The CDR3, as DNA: TGTGCCAGCAGCTTAGTAGGGGGGAACACTGAAGCTTTCTTT.

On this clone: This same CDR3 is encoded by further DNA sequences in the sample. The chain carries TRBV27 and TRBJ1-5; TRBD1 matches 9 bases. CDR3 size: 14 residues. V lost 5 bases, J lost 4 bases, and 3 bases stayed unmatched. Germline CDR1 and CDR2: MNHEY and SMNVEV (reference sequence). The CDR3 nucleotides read TGTGCCAGCAGTAACAGGGGGCGTAATCAGCCCCAGCATTTT. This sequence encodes CASSNRGRNQPQHF.

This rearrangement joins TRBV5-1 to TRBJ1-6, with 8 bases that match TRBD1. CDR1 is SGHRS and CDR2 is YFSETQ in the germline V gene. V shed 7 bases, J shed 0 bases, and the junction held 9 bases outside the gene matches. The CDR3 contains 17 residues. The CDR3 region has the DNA TGCGCCAGCCAACAGGGGGATAGGAGCTCCTATAATTCACCCCTCCACTTT. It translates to CASQQGDRSSYNSPLHF.

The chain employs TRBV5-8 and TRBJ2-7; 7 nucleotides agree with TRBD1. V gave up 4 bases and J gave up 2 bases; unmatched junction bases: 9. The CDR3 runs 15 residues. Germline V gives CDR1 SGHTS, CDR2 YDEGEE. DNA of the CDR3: TGTGCCAGCAGCCTTGGGACAGTCATAACCTACGAGCAGTACTTC. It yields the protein CASSLGTVITYEQYF.